These T cell receptor beta chains were read from a single sample in a study of shared clonotypes between healthy human individuals. Clones were read by immunoSEQ multiplex PCR, and TCRdb kept only the in-frame ones, dropping some. The table shows a few million clones, with 80% to 95% occurring only once. Material for sequencing was naive CD4+ T cells from PBMCs. Every receptor here comes from a man in his late teens or twenties in good health. Some clones in this sample may be carry-over from other donors' samples. The CDR3 runs from the conserved cysteine through the conserved F or W. D genes are given only for firm matches. Part of the rows lack a size; the others show once, few, many or a class for expanded clones.

clone_size | d_call | j_call | v_call | cdr3_aa | cdr3_nt
once | - | TRBJ1-1 | TRBV7-3 | CASSLRGRENTEAFF | TGTGCCAGCAGCTTACGTGGCAGGGAGAACACTGAAGCTTTCTTT
few | - | TRBJ2-7 | TRBV29-1 | CSVERSPYEQYF | TGCAGCGTTGAACGGAGTCCCTACGAGCAGTACTTC
- | TRBD1 | TRBJ2-1 | TRBV18 | CASSSDRSIHNEQFF | TGTGCCAGCTCATCGGACAGGTCTATCCACAATGAGCAGTTCTTC
few | - | TRBJ1-3 | TRBV18 | CASSLGDSGNTIYF | TGTGCCAGCTCACTGGGGGACTCTGGAAACACCATATATTTT
- | - | TRBJ2-2 | TRBV27 | CASATLAAATGELFF | TGTGCCAGCGCCACCTTGGCGGCGGCCACCGGGGAGCTGTTTTTT
- | - | TRBJ1-2 | TRBV30 | CAWSVKREIYGYTF | TGTGCCTGGAGTGTAAAGCGTGAAATCTATGGCTACACCTTC
- | - | TRBJ2-3 | TRBV25-1 | CASRGQLSTDTQYF | TGTGCCAGCCGAGGACAGCTTAGCACAGATACGCAGTATTTT
- | TRBD2 | TRBJ2-7 | TRBV7-9 | CASSSTSGAIGEQYF | TGTGCCAGCAGCTCTACTAGCGGGGCAATTGGGGAGCAGTACTTC
- | - | TRBJ1-1 | TRBV11-3 | CASSFDLNTEAFF | TGTGCCAGCAGCTTTGACTTGAACACTGAAGCTTTCTTT
once | - | TRBJ2-3 | TRBV20-1 | CSASYGDTQYF | TGCAGTGCTAGTTACGGGGATACGCAGTATTTT
- | TRBD1 | TRBJ1-2 | TRBV2 | CASRDRDRGGGYTF | TGTGCCAGCAGGGACCGGGACAGGGGCGGTGGCTACACCTTC
- | - | TRBJ2-3 | TRBV4-1 | CASSQIGGSADTQYF | TGCGCCAGCAGCCAAATTGGCGGGTCCGCAGATACGCAGTATTTT
- | - | TRBJ1-5 | TRBV9 | CASSVDWKDQPQHF | TGTGCCAGCAGCGTAGATTGGAAGGATCAGCCCCAGCATTTT
- | TRBD2 | TRBJ2-1 | TRBV7-2 | CASSLGTSVPEQFF | TGTGCCAGCAGCCTAGGGACTAGCGTGCCCGAGCAGTTCTTC
- | TRBD2 | TRBJ2-5 | TRBV6-6 | CASRGAGGETQYF | TGTGCCAGCCGGGGGGCGGGGGGAGAGACCCAGTACTTC
- | - | TRBJ2-5 | TRBV7-2 | CASGGETQYF | TGTGCCAGCGGGGGGGAGACCCAGTACTTC
- | - | TRBJ2-3 | TRBV5-6 | CASSLLPVGTNTQYF | TGTGCCAGCAGCTTGCTTCCCGTCGGCACCAATACGCAGTATTTT
- | TRBD1 | TRBJ2-2 | TRBV5-1 | CASSLAGETGGTGELFF | TGCGCCAGCAGCTTGGCCGGTGAGACAGGGGGAACCGGGGAGCTGTTTTTT
- | - | TRBJ1-5 | TRBV18 | CASSPQGIGQPQHF | TGTGCCAGCTCACCCCAGGGTATTGGTCAGCCCCAGCATTTT
- | TRBD1 | TRBJ1-1 | TRBV9 | CASSVGPGGLTEAFF | TGTGCCAGCAGCGTAGGGCCAGGGGGCTTGACTGAAGCTTTCTTT
- | - | TRBJ2-5 | TRBV5-4 | CASSSGFLASETQYF | TGTGCCAGCAGCTCGGGTTTCCTAGCATCGGAGACCCAGTACTTC
- | - | TRBJ1-1 | TRBV6-4 | CASSERDTEAFF | TGTGCCAGCAGTGAAAGGGACACTGAAGCTTTCTTT
- | TRBD2 | TRBJ2-7 | TRBV28 | CAWGGGRSYEQYF | TGTGCCTGGGGGGGCGGGAGGTCCTACGAGCAGTACTTC
- | TRBD2 | TRBJ2-5 | TRBV7-9 | CASSTHLSPSGRRETQYF | TGTGCCAGCAGCACCCACCTAAGTCCTAGCGGGAGGAGGGAGACCCAGTACTTC
once | - | TRBJ2-7 | TRBV25-1 | CASSGSGSEQYF | TGTGCCAGCAGTGGGTCAGGGAGCGAGCAGTACTTC
- | - | TRBJ1-2 | TRBV9 | CASSGPVEETSNYGYTF | TGTGCCAGCAGCGGCCCGGTGGAGGAGACTTCTAACTATGGCTACACCTTC
- | - | TRBJ2-7 | TRBV9 | CASSLRTEQTYEQYF | TGTGCCAGCAGCTTAAGGACGGAGCAAACCTACGAGCAGTACTTC
- | - | TRBJ2-2 | TRBV5-8 | CASSFRPAVDGELFF | TGTGCCAGCAGCTTTAGGCCTGCTGTGGACGGGGAGCTGTTTTTT
- | TRBD1 | TRBJ1-2 | TRBV6-5 | CASRRGTGGHYGYTF | TGTGCCAGCAGACGGGGGACAGGGGGCCATTATGGCTACACCTTC
- | TRBD1 | TRBJ2-1 | TRBV6-5 | CASSYSDRESYNEQFF | TGTGCCAGCAGTTACTCGGACAGGGAATCCTACAATGAGCAGTTCTTC
- | TRBD2 | TRBJ2-7 | TRBV19 | CASSRAEGRETHEQYF | TGTGCCAGTAGTCGTGCCGAGGGGCGGGAGACCCACGAGCAGTACTTC
- | TRBD1 | TRBJ2-1 | TRBV5-1 | CASSSWGDREVRNEQFF | TGCGCCAGCAGCTCGTGGGGGGACAGGGAAGTACGGAATGAGCAGTTCTTC
- | TRBD1 | TRBJ1-1 | TRBV5-1 | CASSPSGQGAGTEAFF | TGCGCCAGCAGCCCCTCGGGACAGGGGGCAGGTACTGAAGCTTTCTTT
- | TRBD1 | TRBJ1-5 | TRBV2 | CASTGQGGGQPQHF | TGTGCCAGCACCGGACAGGGGGGCGGTCAGCCCCAGCATTTT
- | - | TRBJ2-5 | TRBV19 | CASSNTGNVLETQYF | TGTGCCAGTAGTAACACAGGAAACGTTCTGGAGACCCAGTACTTC
- | TRBD2 | TRBJ2-1 | TRBV28 | CASPPLAGASHNEQFF | TGTGCCAGCCCTCCGTTGGCGGGAGCAAGCCACAATGAGCAGTTCTTC
- | - | TRBJ2-3 | TRBV29-1 | CSVAGPRDTQYF | TGCAGCGTTGCAGGGCCCCGTGATACGCAGTATTTT
- | - | TRBJ2-3 | TRBV18 | CASSPSRVPDTQYF | TGTGCCAGCTCACCAAGCAGGGTTCCAGATACGCAGTATTTT
once | - | TRBJ1-4 | TRBV19 | CASSPEIATNEKLFF | TGTGCCTCTTCCCCGGAAATTGCAACTAATGAAAAACTGTTTTTT
- | TRBD1 | TRBJ1-3 | TRBV27 | CASSLGQGSGNTIYF | TGTGCCAGCAGTCTGGGACAGGGCTCTGGAAACACCATATATTTT
- | TRBD1 | TRBJ1-5 | TRBV19 | CASSRPGQGGQPQHF | TGTGCCAGTAGTCGGCCGGGACAGGGAGGGCAGCCCCAGCATTTT
- | - | TRBJ2-7 | TRBV29-1 | CSVGGGAYEQYF | TGCAGCGTTGGAGGGGGTGCCTACGAGCAGTACTTC